This T cell receptor beta chain stems from a study of OX40 agonist ivuxolimab in advanced cancers. Study-wide background: Given to patients was ivuxolimab, an agonistic anti-OX40 (CD134) antibody. Patients in the trial were receiving intravenous ivuxolimab every 2 weeks, at doses of 0.01 to 10 mg/kg. The study, taken as a whole, reports: Circulating CD4+ and CD8+ T cells showed clonal expansion by week 6 at 0.1 to 3.0 mg/kg.

This clone was counted between two and nine times. Its specificity is unknown. This table comes from immunoSEQ multiplex PCR, and its TCRdb copy is limited to in-frame clones, with some not included. The data hold fewer than 100,000 clones, with more than 70% observed a single time. The sequencing used CD4+ or CD8+ T cells sorted from blood, collected in a trial of the OX40 agonist ivuxolimab. This clonotype originated in an adult with an advanced solid tumor such as melanoma, head and neck, liver or kidney cancer.

The CDR3 sequence: CASSLGTGLSGEQYF. DNA of the CDR3: TGTGCCAGCAGCTTGGGCACAGGTCTCTCGGGGGAGCAGTACTTC. The chain employs TRBV7-9 and TRBJ2-7; either TRBD1 or TRBD2 may supply D (5 bases each). The CDR3 is 15 amino acids. Deletions cut 3 bases from V and 7 bases from J, with 19 bases between. Germline V gene sequence: CDR1 SEHNR, CDR2 FQNEAQ (reference sequence).